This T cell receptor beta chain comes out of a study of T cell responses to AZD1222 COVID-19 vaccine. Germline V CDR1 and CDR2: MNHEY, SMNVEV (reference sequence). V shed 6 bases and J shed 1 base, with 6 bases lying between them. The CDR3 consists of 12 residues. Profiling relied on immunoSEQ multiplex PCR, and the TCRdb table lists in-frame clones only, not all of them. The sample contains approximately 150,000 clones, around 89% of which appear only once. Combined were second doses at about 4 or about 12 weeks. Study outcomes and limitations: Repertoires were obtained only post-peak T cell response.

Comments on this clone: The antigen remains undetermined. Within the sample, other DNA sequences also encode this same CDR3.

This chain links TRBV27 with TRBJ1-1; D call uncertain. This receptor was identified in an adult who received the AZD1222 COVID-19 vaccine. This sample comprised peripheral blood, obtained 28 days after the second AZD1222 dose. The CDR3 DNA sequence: TGTGCCAGCAGCTTAGGGAACACTGAAGCTTTCTTT. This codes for CASSLGNTEAFF.